Sequencing of this T cell receptor beta chain was carried out in a study of a mutant IDH1 vaccine in newly diagnosed glioma. Study in general: The vaccination schedule gave patients eight doses in weeks 1, 3, 5, 7, 11, 15, 19 and 23. Mean patient age was about 44 years; 62.5% were male and about 38% female. Before enrollment, the patients had been treated with radiotherapy alone, temozolomide alone, or both together. Most of them had received both. Onset of vaccination occurred 4-6 weeks following radiotherapy alone, or with temozolomide cycles.

This CDR3 comprises 14 residues. The germline gives CDR1 MGHRA, CDR2 YSYEKL. Trimming left V 5 bases short and J 6 bases short, with 16 bases between. Time point reported: week 11, during vaccination. Every vaccination contained 300 ug of the mutant IDH1 20-mer peptide and was paired with topical imiquimod. Here immunoSEQ multiplex PCR was the method, and the copy in TCRdb shows in-frame clones only, minus some. The table has about 32,000 clones, approximately 78% seen once. On this clone: The antigen is not known.

Material: PBMCs, obtained from a glioma patient whose treatment included an IDH1 peptide vaccine. The clonotype was recovered from a man aged 30 to 39 with glioma. The J gene is TRBJ1-1, the V gene TRBV4-1, with a possible D match to TRBD1 (5 bases). The CDR3 region is CASSGLGGRPEAFF. In DNA, the CDR3 is TGCGCCAGCAGCGGACTGGGGGGACGGCCTGAAGCTTTCTTT.